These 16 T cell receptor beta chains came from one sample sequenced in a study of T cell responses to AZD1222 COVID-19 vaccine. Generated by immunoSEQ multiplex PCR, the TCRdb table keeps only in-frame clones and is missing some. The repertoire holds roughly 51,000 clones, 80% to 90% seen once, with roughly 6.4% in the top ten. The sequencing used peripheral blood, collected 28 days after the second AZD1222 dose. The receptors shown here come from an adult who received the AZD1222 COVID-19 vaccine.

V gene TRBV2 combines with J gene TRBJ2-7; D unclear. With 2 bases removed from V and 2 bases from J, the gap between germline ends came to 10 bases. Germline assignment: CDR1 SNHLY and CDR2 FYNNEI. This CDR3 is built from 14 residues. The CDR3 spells CASSEWVTPYEQYF. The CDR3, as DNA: TGTGCCAGCAGTGAATGGGTCACTCCCTACGAGCAGTACTTC.

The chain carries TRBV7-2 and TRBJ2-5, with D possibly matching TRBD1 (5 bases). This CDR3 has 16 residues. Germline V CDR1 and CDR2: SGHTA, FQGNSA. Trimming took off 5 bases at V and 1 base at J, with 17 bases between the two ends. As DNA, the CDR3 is TGTGCCAGCAGCGCAACCCAGGGATCGATCCAAGAGACCCAGTACTTC. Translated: CASSATQGSIQETQYF.

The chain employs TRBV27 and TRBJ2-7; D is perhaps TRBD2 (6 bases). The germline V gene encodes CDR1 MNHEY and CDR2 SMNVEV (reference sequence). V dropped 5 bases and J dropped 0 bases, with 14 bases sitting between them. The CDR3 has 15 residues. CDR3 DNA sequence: TGTGCCAGCAGTCTTCTAGGCGGGAACTCCTACGAGCAGTACTTC. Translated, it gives CASSLLGGNSYEQYF.

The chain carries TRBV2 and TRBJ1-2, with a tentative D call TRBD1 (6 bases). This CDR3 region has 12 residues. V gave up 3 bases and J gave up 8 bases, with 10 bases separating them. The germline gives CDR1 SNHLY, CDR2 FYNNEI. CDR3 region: CASSDEGGGYTF. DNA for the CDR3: TGTGCCAGCAGTGATGAGGGGGGCGGCTACACCTTC.

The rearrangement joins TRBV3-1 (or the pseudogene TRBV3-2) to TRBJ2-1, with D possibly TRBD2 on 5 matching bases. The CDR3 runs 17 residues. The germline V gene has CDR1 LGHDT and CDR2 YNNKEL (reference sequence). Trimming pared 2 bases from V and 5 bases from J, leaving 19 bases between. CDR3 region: CASSQPSGGPLHNEQFF. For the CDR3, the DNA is TGTGCCAGCAGCCAACCCAGCGGTGGGCCCCTCCACAATGAGCAGTTCTTC.

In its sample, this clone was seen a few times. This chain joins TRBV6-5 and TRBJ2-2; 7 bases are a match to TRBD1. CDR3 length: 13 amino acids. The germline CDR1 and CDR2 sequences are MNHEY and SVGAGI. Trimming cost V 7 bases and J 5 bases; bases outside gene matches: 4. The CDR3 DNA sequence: TGTGCCAGCAAGCTACAGGGGACCGGGGAGCTGTTTTTT. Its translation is CASKLQGTGELFF.

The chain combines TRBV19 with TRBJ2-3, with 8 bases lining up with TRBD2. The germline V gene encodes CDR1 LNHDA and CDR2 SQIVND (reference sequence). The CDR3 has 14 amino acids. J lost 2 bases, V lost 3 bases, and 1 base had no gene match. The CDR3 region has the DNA TGTGCCAGTAGTATTAGCGGGAACACAGATACGCAGTATTTT. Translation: CASSISGNTDTQYF.

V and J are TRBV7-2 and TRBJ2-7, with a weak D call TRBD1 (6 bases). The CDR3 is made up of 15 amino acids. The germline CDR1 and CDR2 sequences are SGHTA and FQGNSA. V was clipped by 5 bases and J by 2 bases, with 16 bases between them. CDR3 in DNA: TGTGCCAGCAGCCTTCCGGGACAAAGCCCCTACGAGCAGTACTTC. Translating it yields CASSLPGQSPYEQYF.

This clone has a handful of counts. Here the CDR3 DNA reads TGTGCCAGCAGCTTTTTCTACGGGAGAGGCACAGATACGCAGTATTTT. The encoded protein is CASSFFYGRGTDTQYF. The rearrangement joins TRBV7-3 to TRBJ2-3; weak D call: TRBD2 (6 bases). The CDR3 totals 16 residues. V lost 3 bases and J 1 base, leaving 14 bases between the germline ends. The germline V gene encodes CDR1 SGHTA and CDR2 FQGTGA.

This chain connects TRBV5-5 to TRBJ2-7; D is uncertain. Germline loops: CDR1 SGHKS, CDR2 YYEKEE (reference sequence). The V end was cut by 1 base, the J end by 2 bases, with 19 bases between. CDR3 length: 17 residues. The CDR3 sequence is CASSLSPTPDGAYEQYF. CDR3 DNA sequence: TGTGCCAGCAGCTTGTCCCCAACACCGGACGGAGCCTACGAGCAGTACTTC.

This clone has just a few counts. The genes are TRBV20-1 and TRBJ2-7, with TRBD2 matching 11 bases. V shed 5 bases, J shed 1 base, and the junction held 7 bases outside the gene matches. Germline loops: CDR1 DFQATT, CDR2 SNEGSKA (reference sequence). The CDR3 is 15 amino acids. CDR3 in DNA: TGCAGTGCTGGTGGGGGACTAGCGGTGTCCTACGAGCAGTACTTC. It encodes CSAGGGLAVSYEQYF.

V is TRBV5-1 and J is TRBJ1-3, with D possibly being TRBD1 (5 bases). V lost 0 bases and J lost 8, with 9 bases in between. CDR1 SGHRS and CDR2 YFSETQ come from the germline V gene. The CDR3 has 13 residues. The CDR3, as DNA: TGCGCCAGCAGCTTGGGACAGCTGGACACCATATATTTT. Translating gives CASSLGQLDTIYF.

The CDR3 bases are TGTGCCAGCAGACGAGGACAGGCTGGGGAGTCCTACGAGCAGTACTTC. Amino acid sequence: CASRRGQAGESYEQYF. This rearrangement joins TRBV7-2 to TRBJ2-7, with 7 nucleotides matching TRBD1. CDR1 and CDR2 from the germline V gene are SGHTA and FQGNSA. V dropped 6 bases and J dropped 1; count of bases not matched to a gene: 12. The CDR3 is 16 residues long.

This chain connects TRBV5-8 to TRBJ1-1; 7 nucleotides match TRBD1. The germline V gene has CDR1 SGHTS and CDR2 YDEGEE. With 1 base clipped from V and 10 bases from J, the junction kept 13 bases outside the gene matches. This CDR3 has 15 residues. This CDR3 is CASSLFQGVTLGAFF. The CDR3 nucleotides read TGTGCCAGCAGCTTGTTCCAGGGGGTTACGCTTGGAGCTTTCTTT.

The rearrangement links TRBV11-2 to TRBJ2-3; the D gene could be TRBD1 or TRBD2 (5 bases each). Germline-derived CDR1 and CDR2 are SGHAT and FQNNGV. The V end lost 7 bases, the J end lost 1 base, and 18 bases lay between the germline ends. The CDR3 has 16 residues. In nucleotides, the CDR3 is TGTGCCAGCATCCCAGGGAGCGGTCGACGCACAGATACGCAGTATTTT. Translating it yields CASIPGSGRRTDTQYF.

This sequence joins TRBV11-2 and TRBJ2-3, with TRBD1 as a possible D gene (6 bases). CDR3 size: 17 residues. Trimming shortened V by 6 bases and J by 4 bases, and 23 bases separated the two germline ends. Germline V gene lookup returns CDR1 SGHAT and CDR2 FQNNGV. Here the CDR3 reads CASRIPPGQLGADTQYF. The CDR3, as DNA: TGTGCCAGCAGGATCCCCCCCGGACAGCTCGGGGCAGATACGCAGTATTTT.